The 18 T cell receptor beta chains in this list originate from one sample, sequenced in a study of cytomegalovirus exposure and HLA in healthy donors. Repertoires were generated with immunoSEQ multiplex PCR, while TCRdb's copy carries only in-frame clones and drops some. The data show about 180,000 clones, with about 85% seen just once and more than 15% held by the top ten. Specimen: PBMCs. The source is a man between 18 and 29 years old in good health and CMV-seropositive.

CDR3 amino acids: CSVDRDSVSNYGYTF. CDR3 sequence (DNA): TGCAGCGTTGACAGGGATTCGGTTTCTAACTATGGCTACACCTTC. The chain recombines TRBV29-1 with TRBJ1-2; maybe TRBD1 (5 bases). V was shortened by 3 bases and J by 0 bases, with 14 bases between the two germline ends. The CDR3 runs to 15 residues. The germline V gene has CDR1 SQVTM and CDR2 ANQGSEA.

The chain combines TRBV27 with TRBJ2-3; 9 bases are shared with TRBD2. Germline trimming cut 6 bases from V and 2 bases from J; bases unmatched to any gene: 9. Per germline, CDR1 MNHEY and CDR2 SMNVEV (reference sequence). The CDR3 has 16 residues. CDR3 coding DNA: TGTGCCAGCAGGCCTGATAGCGGGGGCCTCACAGATACGCAGTATTTT. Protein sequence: CASRPDSGGLTDTQYF.

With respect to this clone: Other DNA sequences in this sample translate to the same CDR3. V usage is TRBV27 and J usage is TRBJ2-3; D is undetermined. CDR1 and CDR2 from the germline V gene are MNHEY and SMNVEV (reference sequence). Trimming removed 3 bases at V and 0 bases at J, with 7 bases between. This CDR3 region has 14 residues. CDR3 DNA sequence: TGTGCCAGCAGTTTGGCCGCCAGCACAGATACGCAGTATTTT. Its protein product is CASSLAASTDTQYF.

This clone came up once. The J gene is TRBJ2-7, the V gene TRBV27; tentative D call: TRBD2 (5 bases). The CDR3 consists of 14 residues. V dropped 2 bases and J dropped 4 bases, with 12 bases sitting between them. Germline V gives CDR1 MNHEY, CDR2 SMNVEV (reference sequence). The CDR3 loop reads CASSLIMGAYEQYF. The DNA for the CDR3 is TGTGCCAGCAGTTTAATCATGGGAGCTTACGAGCAGTACTTC.

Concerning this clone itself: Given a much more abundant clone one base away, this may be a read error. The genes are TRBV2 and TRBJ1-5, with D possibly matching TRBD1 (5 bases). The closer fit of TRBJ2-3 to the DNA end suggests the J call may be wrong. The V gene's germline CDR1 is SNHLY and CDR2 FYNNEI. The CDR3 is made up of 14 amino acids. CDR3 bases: TGTGCCAGCTCGGACATTGGGATTAATCAGCCCCAGTATTTT. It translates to CASSDIGINQPQYF.

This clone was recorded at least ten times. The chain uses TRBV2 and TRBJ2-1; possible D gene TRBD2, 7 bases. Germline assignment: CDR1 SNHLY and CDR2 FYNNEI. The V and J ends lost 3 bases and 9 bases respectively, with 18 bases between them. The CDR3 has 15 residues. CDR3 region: CASSDTGQRGGEQFF. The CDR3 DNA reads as TGTGCCAGCAGTGATACCGGACAGAGGGGGGGTGAGCAGTTCTTC.

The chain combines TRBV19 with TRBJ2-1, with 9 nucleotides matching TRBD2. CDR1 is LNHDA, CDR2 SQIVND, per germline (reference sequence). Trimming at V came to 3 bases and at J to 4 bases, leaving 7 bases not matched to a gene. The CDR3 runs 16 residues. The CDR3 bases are TGTGCCAGTAGTATTTTAGCGGGAGAGGGTTACAATGAGCAGTTCTTC. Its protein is CASSILAGEGYNEQFF.

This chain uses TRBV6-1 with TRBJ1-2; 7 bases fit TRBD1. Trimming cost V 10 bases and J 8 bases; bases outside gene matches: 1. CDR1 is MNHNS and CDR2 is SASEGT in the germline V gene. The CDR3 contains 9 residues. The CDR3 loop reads CATQGGYTF. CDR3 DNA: TGTGCCACACAGGGGGGCTACACCTTC.

CDR3: CASSTRLAASTDTQYF. In nucleotides, the CDR3 is TGTGCCAGTAGTACTCGACTAGCGGCTAGCACAGATACGCAGTATTTT. The chain joins TRBV19 to TRBJ2-3, with 9 nucleotides matching TRBD2. J gave up 0 bases and V 4 bases, and 5 bases lay outside the gene matches. CDR1 is LNHDA, CDR2 SQIVND, per germline (reference sequence). This CDR3 contains 16 residues. Full variable domain (remainder filled in from reference TRBV19 and TRBJ2-3): DGGITQSPKYLFRKEGQNVTLSCEQNLNHDAMYWYRQDPGQGLRLIYYSQIVNDFQKGDIAEGYSVSREKKESFPLTVTSAQKNPTAFYLCASSTRLAASTDTQYFGPGTRLTVL.

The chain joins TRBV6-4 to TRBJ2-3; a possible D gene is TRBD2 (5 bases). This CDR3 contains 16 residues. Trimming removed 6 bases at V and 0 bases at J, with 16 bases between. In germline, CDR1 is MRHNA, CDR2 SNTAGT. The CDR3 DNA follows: TGTGCCAGCAGCCCTTGGACTCCCTATAGCACAGATACGCAGTATTTT. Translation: CASSPWTPYSTDTQYF.

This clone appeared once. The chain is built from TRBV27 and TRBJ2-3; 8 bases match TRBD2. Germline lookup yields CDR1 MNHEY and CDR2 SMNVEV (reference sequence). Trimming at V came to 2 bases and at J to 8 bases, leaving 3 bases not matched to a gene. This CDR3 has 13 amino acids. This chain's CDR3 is CASSLRSGGTQYF. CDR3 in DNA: TGTGCCAGCAGTTTAAGAAGCGGGGGTACGCAGTATTTT.

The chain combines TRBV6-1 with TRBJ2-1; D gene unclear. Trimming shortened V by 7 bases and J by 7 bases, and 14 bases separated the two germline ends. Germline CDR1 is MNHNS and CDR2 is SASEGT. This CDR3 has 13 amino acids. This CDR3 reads CASIPGVWNEQFF. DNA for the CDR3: TGTGCCAGCATCCCAGGTGTGTGGAATGAGCAGTTCTTC.

The CDR3 DNA sequence: TGTGCCAGCAGCCTCGACACTGAAGCTTTCTTT. Translation: CASSLDTEAFF. This sequence joins TRBV5-6 and TRBJ1-1; D is uncertain. The germline gives CDR1 SGHDT, CDR2 YYEEEE. This CDR3 is 11 amino acids long. Trimming shortened V by 4 bases and J by 3 bases, and 4 bases separated the two germline ends.

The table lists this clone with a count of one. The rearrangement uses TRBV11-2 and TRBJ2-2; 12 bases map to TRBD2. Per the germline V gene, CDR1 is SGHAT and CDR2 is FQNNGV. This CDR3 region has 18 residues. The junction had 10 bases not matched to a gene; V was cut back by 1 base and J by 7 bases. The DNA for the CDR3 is TGTGCCAGCAGCTTAGGGCTAGCGGGGGGGCTTCACGGCGGGGAGCTGTTTTTT. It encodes CASSLGLAGGLHGGELFF.

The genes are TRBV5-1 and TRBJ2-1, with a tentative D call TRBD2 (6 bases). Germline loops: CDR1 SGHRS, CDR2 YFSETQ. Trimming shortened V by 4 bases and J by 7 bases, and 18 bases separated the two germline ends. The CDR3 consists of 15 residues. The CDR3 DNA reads TGCGCCAGCAGCCCTCGTGAGGGAGGTGCAAATGAGCAGTTCTTC. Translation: CASSPREGGANEQFF.

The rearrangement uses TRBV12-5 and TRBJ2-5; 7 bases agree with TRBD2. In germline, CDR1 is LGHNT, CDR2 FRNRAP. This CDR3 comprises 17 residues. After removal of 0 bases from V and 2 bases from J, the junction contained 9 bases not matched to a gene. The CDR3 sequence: CASGLVDGGREQETQYF. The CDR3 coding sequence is TGTGCTAGTGGTTTGGTAGATGGAGGGAGGGAGCAAGAGACCCAGTACTTC.

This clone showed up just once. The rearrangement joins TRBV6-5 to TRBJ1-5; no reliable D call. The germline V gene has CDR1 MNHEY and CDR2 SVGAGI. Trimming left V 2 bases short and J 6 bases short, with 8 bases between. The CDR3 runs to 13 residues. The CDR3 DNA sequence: TGTGCCAGCAGTTACACTTGGAGTCAGCCCCAGCATTTT. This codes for CASSYTWSQPQHF.

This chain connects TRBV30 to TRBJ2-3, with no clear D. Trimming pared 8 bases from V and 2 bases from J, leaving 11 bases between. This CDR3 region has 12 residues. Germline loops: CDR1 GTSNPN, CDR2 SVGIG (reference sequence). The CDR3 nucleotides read TGTGCCGCATACCAGGCCACAGATACGCAGTATTTT. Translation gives CAAYQATDTQYF.